Included here is one T cell receptor beta chain sequence, with context. This entry is derived from a study of identical twins. One entry per CDR3 protein, called by TCRdb with MiXCR from the 5' RACE reads. The sample shows 200,000 to 250,000 distinct CDR3 sequences, 10% to 15% of them seen only once. These data also featured in a second study, about yellow fever vaccine responses in identical twins.

This TCR came from a woman aged 18-29 years in good health. Material for sequencing was memory (CD45RO+) T cells sorted from blood.

CDR3 protein: CATSDLRRGQETQYF. The CDR3 nucleotides read TGTGCCACCAGTGATTTGAGGCGAGGGCAAGAGACCCAGTACTTC. The chain uses TRBV24-1 and TRBJ2-5; D is perhaps TRBD2 (5 bases). Deletions cut 0 bases from V and 2 bases from J, with 9 bases between. CDR3 length: 15 amino acids. Germline CDR1 KGHDR, CDR2 SFDVKD.